These T cell receptor beta chains were read from a single sample in a study of cytomegalovirus exposure and HLA in healthy donors. The method was immunoSEQ multiplex PCR; TCRdb's version includes in-frame clones alone and lacks a portion of them. This sample carries 100,000 to 150,000 clones, approximately 91% of them seen once, and the ten largest clones take roughly 2%. The sequencing input was PBMCs. The receptor source for this set is a woman between 18 and 29 years old in good health and CMV-seronegative. CDR3s include the opening cysteine and the closing phenylalanine or tryptophan.

CDR3 | J | V
CATSRARTVGNEQFF | TRBJ2-1 | TRBV15
CASSLVGPGDTQYF | TRBJ2-3 | TRBV7-2
CASSHKSNQPQHF | TRBJ1-5 | TRBV27
CASSLTTGRLNTEAFF | TRBJ1-1 | TRBV5-1
CASSQSPGYEQYF | TRBJ2-7 | TRBV14
CASSTSGGRRTDTQYF | TRBJ2-3 | TRBV28
CASSLGNQGGTGELFF | TRBJ2-2 | TRBV27
CAWGITGSSYEQYF | TRBJ2-7 | TRBV30
CASSLLIPSSSYEQYF | TRBJ2-7 | TRBV28
CSVAGTGDSWGNEQFF | TRBJ2-1 | TRBV29-1
CASSSTGNRYEQYF | TRBJ2-7 | TRBV7-9
CASRHHSGANTEAFF | TRBJ1-1 | TRBV6-5
CASTNSVYEQYF | TRBJ2-7 | TRBV6-1
CASKEPEDRDYGYTF | TRBJ1-2 | TRBV5-1
CASSAQGTGFTYNEQFF | TRBJ2-1 | TRBV2
CAWRPTFYRSGINNEQFF | TRBJ2-1 | TRBV30
CASSPSLAGHYEQYF | TRBJ2-7 | TRBV11-3
CASSELGLAAPYEQYF | TRBJ2-7 | TRBV6-1
CASSTSRDRSYGYTF | TRBJ1-2 | TRBV11-3
CASSLNAPLAGGVHEQFF | TRBJ2-1 | TRBV2
CASSEMGQGPYEQYF | TRBJ2-7 | TRBV6-1
CASSGTSGTDTQYF | TRBJ2-3 | TRBV6-4
CASSFESHPYEQYF | TRBJ2-7 | TRBV7-9
CASRLGQGLDTQYF | TRBJ2-3 | TRBV7-9
CASSTRGWDTEAFF | TRBJ1-1 | TRBV27
CASSLVEEKASNQPQHF | TRBJ1-5 | TRBV5-5
CASSYRSSGRSNEQFF | TRBJ2-1 | TRBV6-5
CASTSRWGGNTEAFF | TRBJ1-1 | TRBV7-9
CAISDPGLAGLAETQYF | TRBJ2-5 | TRBV10-3